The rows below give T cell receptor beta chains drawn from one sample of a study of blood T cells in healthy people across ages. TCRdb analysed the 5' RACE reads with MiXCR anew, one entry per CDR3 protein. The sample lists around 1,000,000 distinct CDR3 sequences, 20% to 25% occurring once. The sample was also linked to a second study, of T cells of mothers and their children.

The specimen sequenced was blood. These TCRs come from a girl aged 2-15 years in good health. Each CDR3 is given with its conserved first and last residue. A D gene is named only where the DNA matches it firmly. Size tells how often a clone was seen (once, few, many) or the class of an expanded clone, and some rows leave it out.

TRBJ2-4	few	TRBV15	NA	CATSRGTTGAGDIQYF	TGTGCCACCAGCAGAGGGACCACGGGGGCCGGGGACATTCAGTACTTC
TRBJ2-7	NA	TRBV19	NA	CASSDRGLLYEQYF	TGTGCCAGTAGTGATCGGGGACTCCTCTACGAGCAGTACTTC
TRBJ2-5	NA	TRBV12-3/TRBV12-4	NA	CASGGMETQYF	TGTGCCAGCGGGGGTATGGAGACCCAGTACTTC
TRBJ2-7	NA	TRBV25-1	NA	CASSDADYGYEQYF	TGTGCCAGCAGTGATGCCGACTACGGGTACGAGCAGTACTTC
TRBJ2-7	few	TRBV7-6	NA	CASSLIVEDEQYF	TGTGCCAGCAGCTTAATAGTGGAGGACGAGCAGTACTTC
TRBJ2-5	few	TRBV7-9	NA	CASSPGDRGGTQYF	TGTGCCAGCAGCCCCGGGGACCGAGGAGGGACCCAGTACTTC
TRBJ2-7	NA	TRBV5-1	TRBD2	CASSLDWTSGFYEQYF	TGCGCCAGCAGCTTGGATTGGACTAGCGGGTTCTACGAGCAGTACTTC
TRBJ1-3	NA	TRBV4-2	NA	CASSPGGDTIYF	TGTGCCAGCAGCCCGGGGGGAGACACCATATATTTT
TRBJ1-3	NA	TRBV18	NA	CASSPTTAGDTIYF	TGTGCCAGCTCACCTACTACAGCGGGCGACACCATATATTTT
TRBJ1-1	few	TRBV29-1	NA	CSVERLNTEAFF	TGCAGCGTTGAACGTCTAAACACTGAAGCTTTCTTT
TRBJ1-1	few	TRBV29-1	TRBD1	CSVKGQEAIEAFF	TGCAGCGTTAAGGGACAGGAGGCGATAGAAGCTTTCTTT
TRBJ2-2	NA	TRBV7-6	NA	CAGSHSPGELFF	TGTGCCGGCAGTCATAGCCCCGGGGAGCTGTTTTTT
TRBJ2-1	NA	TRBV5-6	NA	CASSLGTLNYNEQFF	TGTGCCAGCAGCTTGGGGACCCTAAATTACAATGAGCAGTTCTTC
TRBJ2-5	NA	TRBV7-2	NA	CASSSTPQETQYF	TGTGCCAGCAGCTCGACTCCCCAGGAGACCCAGTACTTC
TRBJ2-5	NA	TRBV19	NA	CASSIFKRDRRRETQYF	TGTGCCAGTAGTATTTTCAAACGGGACCGGAGGAGGGAGACCCAGTACTTC
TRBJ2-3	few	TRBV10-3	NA	CAISRGVEEDTQYF	TGTGCCATCAGCCGAGGGGTGGAGGAAGATACGCAGTATTTT
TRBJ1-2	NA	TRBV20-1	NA	CSAHGPDGYTF	TGCAGTGCTCATGGACCTGATGGCTACACCTTC
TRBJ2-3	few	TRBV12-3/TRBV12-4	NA	CASSPRGSSTDTQYF	TGTGCCAGCAGCCCAAGGGGAAGTAGCACAGATACGCAGTATTTT
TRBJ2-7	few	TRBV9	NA	CASSAGTALGEGEQYF	TGTGCCAGCAGCGCAGGGACGGCCTTGGGGGAAGGCGAGCAGTACTTC
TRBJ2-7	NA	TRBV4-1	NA	CASRPTGEDEQYF	TGCGCCAGCAGGCCTACGGGGGAGGACGAGCAGTACTTC
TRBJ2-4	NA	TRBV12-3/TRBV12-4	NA	CASSLGLAKNIQHF	TGTGCCAGCAGTTTAGGTCTAGCCAAAAACATTCAGCACTTC
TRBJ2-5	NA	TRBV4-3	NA	CASSQDEALLQETQYF	TGCGCCAGCAGCCAAGACGAAGCCCTCCTCCAAGAGACCCAGTACTTC
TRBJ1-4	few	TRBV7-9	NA	CASSPTLQGEKLFF	TGTGCCAGCAGCCCCACGTTGCAGGGAGAAAAACTGTTTTTT
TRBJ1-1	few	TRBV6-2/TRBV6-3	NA	CASSLGSPGAFF	TGTGCCAGCAGCCTAGGGTCCCCGGGCGCTTTCTTT
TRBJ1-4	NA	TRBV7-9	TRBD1	CASSSPWGQDNEKLVF	TGTGCCAGCAGCTCCCCGTGGGGACAGGATAATGAAAAACTGGTTTTT
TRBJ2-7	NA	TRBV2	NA	CTSGRDYEQYF	TGTACCAGCGGGCGAGACTACGAGCAGTACTTC
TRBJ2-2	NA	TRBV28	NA	CASSPPGRDTGELFF	TGTGCCAGCAGTCCCCCGGGGCGTGACACCGGGGAGCTGTTTTTT
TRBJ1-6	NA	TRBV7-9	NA	CASSETRTGLHF	TGTGCCAGCAGCGAAACAAGGACTGGTCTCCACTTT
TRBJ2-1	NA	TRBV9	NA	CVSSVGGGSYNEQFF	TGTGTCAGCAGCGTAGGAGGGGGATCCTACAATGAGCAGTTCTTC
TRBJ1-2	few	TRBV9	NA	CASSPSEVEGSRYGYTF	TGTGCCAGCAGCCCTAGTGAAGTGGAGGGTTCGCGCTATGGCTACACCTTC